The next 4 T cell receptor beta chains were all read from a single sample in a study of a mutant IDH1 vaccine in newly diagnosed glioma (dated by TCRdb to the early 2020s). Library prep was done by the immunoSEQ multiplex PCR assay. TCRdb mirrors the immuneACCESS table, restricted to in-frame sequences. Some clones are absent from its copies; in checked studies, under half trace to an unresolved V gene, and the reason for the others is unknown. Across this sample there are approximately 70,000 clones, with 79% seen only once. The ten largest clones add up to roughly 8.2% of the sample. In light of the paper, this sample's time point label describes: baseline, week 1 (first vaccination visit). The sample's treatment or condition label, decoded: pre-vaccination baseline after standard-of-care therapy. Specimen: PBMCs, collected from a glioma patient treated with radiotherapy, temozolomide or both. These receptors all stem from a man aged 50-59 years with glioma.

The chain has TRBV27 and TRBJ2-1, with 7 nucleotides matching TRBD2. After removal of 4 bases from V and 6 bases from J, the junction contained 9 bases not matched to a gene. Germline V CDR1 and CDR2: MNHEY, SMNVEV (reference sequence). The CDR3 runs to 15 residues. CDR3 nucleotides: TGTGCCAGCAGTTCCGCCTGGACTAGTGGCAATGAGCAGTTCTTC. Amino acids: CASSSAWTSGNEQFF.

This clone has more than one count but fewer than ten. The V gene is TRBV19, the J gene TRBJ1-3, with D maybe TRBD1 (6 bases). Germline V gene lookup returns CDR1 LNHDA and CDR2 SQIVND (reference sequence). Trimming shortened V by 5 bases and J by 3 bases, and 11 bases separated the two germline ends. The CDR3 is 14 amino acids. CDR3 sequence (DNA): TGTGCCAGTAGTCTGACAGGCCGTGGAAACACCATATATTTT. It codes for CASSLTGRGNTIYF.

The chain links TRBV11-2 to TRBJ2-7, with D possibly TRBD1 on 6 matching bases. V was pared by 5 bases and J by 3 bases, with 11 bases between. The CDR3 runs to 13 residues. Germline lookup yields CDR1 SGHAT and CDR2 FQNNGV. CDR3 in amino acids: CASSRGRGYEQYF. In DNA, the CDR3 is TGTGCCAGCAGCCGAGGCAGGGGCTACGAGCAGTACTTC.

The CDR3 DNA sequence: TGTGCCAGCAGCGTGGGAGGTAGGGGCCGGTATGGCTACACCTTC. Its translation: CASSVGGRGRYGYTF. The V call is TRBV9, the J call TRBJ1-2; possibly TRBD1 for D (5 bases). The CDR3 loop spans 15 amino acids. V was pared by 2 bases and J by 5 bases, with 16 bases between. Germline values: CDR1 SGDLS, CDR2 YYNGEE. The whole variable domain, remainder taken from reference TRBV9 and TRBJ1-2, is DSGVTQTPKHLITATGQRVTLRCSPRSGDLSVYWYQQSLDQGLQFLIQYYNGEERAKGNILERFSAQQFPDLHSELNLSSLELGDSALYFCASSVGGRGRYGYTFGSGTRLTVV.